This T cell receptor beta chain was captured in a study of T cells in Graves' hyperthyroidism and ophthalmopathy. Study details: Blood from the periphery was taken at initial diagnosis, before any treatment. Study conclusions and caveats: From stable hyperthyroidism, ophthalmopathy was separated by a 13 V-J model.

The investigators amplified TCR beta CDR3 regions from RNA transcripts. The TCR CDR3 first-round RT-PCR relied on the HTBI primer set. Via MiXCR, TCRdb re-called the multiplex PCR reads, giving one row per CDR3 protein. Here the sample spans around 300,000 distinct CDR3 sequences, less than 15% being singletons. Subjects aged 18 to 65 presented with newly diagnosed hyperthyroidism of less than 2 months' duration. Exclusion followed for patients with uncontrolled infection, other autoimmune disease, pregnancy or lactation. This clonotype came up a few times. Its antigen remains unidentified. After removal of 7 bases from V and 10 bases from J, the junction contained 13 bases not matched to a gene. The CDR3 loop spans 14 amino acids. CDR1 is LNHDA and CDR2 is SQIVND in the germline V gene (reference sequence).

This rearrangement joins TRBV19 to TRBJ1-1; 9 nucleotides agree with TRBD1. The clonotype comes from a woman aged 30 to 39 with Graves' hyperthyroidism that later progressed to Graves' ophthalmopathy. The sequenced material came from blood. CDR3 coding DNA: TGTGCCAGTAAGAAAGTCGGCGGGACAGGGACAGCTTTCTTT. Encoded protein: CASKKVGGTGTAFF.